The 30 T cell receptor beta chains below all came from one sample that was sequenced in a study of shared clonotypes between healthy human individuals. Libraries were prepared by immunoSEQ multiplex PCR; TCRdb keeps only in-frame clonotypes and omits some of them. The repertoire holds roughly 500,000 clones, 79% seen once, with 10% to 15% in the top ten. Sequencing was done on a sample of PBMCs. All receptors come from a woman aged 40 to 55 in good health. Some clones in this sample may be carry-over from other donors' samples.

This chain connects TRBV9 to TRBJ2-1; 12 bases fit TRBD1. This CDR3 comprises 15 residues. Germline V CDR1 and CDR2: SGDLS, YYNGEE. V gave up 0 bases and J gave up 12 bases; unmatched junction bases: 7. The CDR3 region has the DNA TGTGCCAGCAGCGTAGAACCGGGACAGGGGGCTTTGCAGTTCTTC. It specifies CASSVEPGQGALQFF.

This sequence joins TRBV15 and TRBJ2-4, with 7 nucleotides matching TRBD1. V dropped 5 bases and J dropped 6; count of bases not matched to a gene: 7. CDR1 and CDR2 (germline): LNHNV, YYDKDF (reference sequence). The CDR3 runs 14 residues. Written as DNA, the CDR3 is TGTGCCACCAGCCCCCGACAGGGACCAAACATTCAGTACTTC. Residues: CATSPRQGPNIQYF. Using reference TRBV15 and TRBJ2-4 for the parts outside the CDR3, the full variable domain is DAMVIQNPRYQVTQFGKPVTLSCSQTLNHNVMYWYQQKSSQAPKLLFHYYDKDFNNEADTPDNFQSRRPNTSFCFLDIRSPGLGDTAMYLCATSPRQGPNIQYFGAGTRLSVL.

The chain combines TRBV27 with TRBJ2-7; D uncertain. V was trimmed by 0 bases and J by 6 bases, leaving 12 bases between them. Germline CDR1 is MNHEY and CDR2 is SMNVEV (reference sequence). CDR3 length: 14 residues. CDR3 sequence (DNA): TGTGCCAGCAGTTTATCTCTACCCATGAGCGAGCAGTACTTC. Its protein is CASSLSLPMSEQYF.

This clone was seen only a few times. The chain employs TRBV6-4 and TRBJ2-3, with 9 bases aligning to TRBD1. Trimming cost V 6 bases and J 3 bases; bases outside gene matches: 7. The germline CDR1 and CDR2 sequences are MRHNA and SNTAGT. The CDR3 totals 15 residues. The chain's CDR3 is CASRTGTGPTDTQYF. The CDR3 bases are TGTGCCAGCAGGACGGGGACAGGGCCAACAGATACGCAGTATTTT.

The genes are TRBV5-6 and TRBJ2-1; a weak D match, TRBD2 (5 bases). Trimming removed 3 bases at V and 9 bases at J, with 13 bases between. There are 13 residues in the CDR3. Germline V gene lookup returns CDR1 SGHDT and CDR2 YYEEEE. CDR3: CASSSQGRGEQFF. The CDR3 coding sequence is TGTGCCAGCAGCTCCCAAGGTCGGGGTGAGCAGTTCTTC.

This chain joins TRBV27 and TRBJ2-1, with 8 bases lining up with TRBD2. The CDR3 consists of 15 residues. The germline gives CDR1 MNHEY, CDR2 SMNVEV (reference sequence). V was clipped by 3 bases and J by 9 bases; unmatched bases: 10. The CDR3 spells CASSLTRGGWGEQFF. The CDR3 nucleotides read TGTGCCAGCAGTTTGACTCGGGGGGGTTGGGGTGAGCAGTTCTTC.

J is TRBJ2-5 and V is TRBV9; the D gene is possibly TRBD1 (5 bases). Germline CDR1 is SGDLS and CDR2 is YYNGEE. The CDR3 has 14 residues. V lost 3 bases and J 4 bases, leaving 13 bases between the germline ends. The CDR3 sequence: CASSARQSSETQYF. The CDR3, as DNA: TGTGCCAGCAGCGCAAGACAGTCATCAGAGACCCAGTACTTC.

This chain connects TRBV5-1 to TRBJ1-1; no definite D call. The CDR3 has 13 residues. The germline CDR1 and CDR2 sequences are SGHRS and YFSETQ. V shed 1 base and J shed 3 bases, with 7 bases lying between them. The CDR3 DNA follows: TGCGCCAGCAGCTTGAAGGGTTACACTGAAGCTTTCTTT. Translation gives CASSLKGYTEAFF.

The chain recombines TRBV29-1 with TRBJ1-1; weak D call: TRBD1 (5 bases). The CDR3 is 15 amino acids. Germline values: CDR1 SQVTM, CDR2 ANQGSEA. V lost 7 bases, J lost 0 bases, and 18 bases lay in between. In DNA form, the CDR3 reads TGCAGCGCCTCCCCTGGATGGGGGATGAACACTGAAGCTTTCTTT. This gives the protein CSASPGWGMNTEAFF. The entire variable domain, with the rest obtained from reference TRBV29-1 and TRBJ1-1, is as follows: SAVISQKPSRDICQRGTSLTIQCQVDSQVTMMFWYRQQPGQSLTLIATANQGSEATYESGFVIDKFPISRPNLTFSTLTVSNMSPEDSSIYLCSASPGWGMNTEAFFGQGTRLTVV.

This clone was counted once. A far bigger clonotype differs at one base, so this is likely a read error. The genes are TRBV4-3 and TRBJ1-1; the D gene is possibly TRBD1 (5 bases). The CDR3 runs 14 residues. Germline CDR1 reads LGHNA; CDR2 reads YSLEER. The CDR3 nucleotides read TGCGCCAGCAGCCTCACAGGTGGGAACACTGGAGCTTTCTTT. It yields the protein CASSLTGGNTGAFF.

The chain uses TRBV27 and TRBJ1-5, with 10 bases matching TRBD1. Trimming cost V 7 bases and J 1 base; bases outside gene matches: 7. The length of the CDR3 is 16 residues. The germline V gene encodes CDR1 MNHEY and CDR2 SMNVEV (reference sequence). CDR3 in amino acids: CASKGGTGASNQPQHF. The CDR3 coding sequence is TGTGCCAGCAAGGGGGGGACAGGGGCGAGCAATCAGCCCCAGCATTTT.

This chain uses TRBV30 with TRBJ1-1; D possibly corresponds to TRBD1 (6 bases). CDR3 length: 14 residues. Germline CDR1 GTSNPN, CDR2 SVGIG (reference sequence). V lost 3 bases and J 1 base, leaving 12 bases between the germline ends. The CDR3 DNA reads TGTGCCTGGAGGGGGGGGGCGCCGAACACTGAAGCTTTCTTT. Amino acids: CAWRGGAPNTEAFF. Full variable domain (missing parts from reference TRBV30 and TRBJ1-1): SQTIHQWPATLVQPVGSPLSLECTVEGTSNPNLYWYRQAAGRGLQLLFYSVGIGQISSEVPQNLSASRPQDRQFILSSKKLLLSDSGFYLCAWRGGAPNTEAFFGQGTRLTVV.

The J gene is TRBJ1-2, the V gene TRBV14; a possible D gene is TRBD1 (5 bases). V gave up 4 bases and J gave up 4 bases, with 16 bases separating them. Germline V CDR1 and CDR2: SGHDN, FVKESK. The CDR3 extends over 15 amino acids. The CDR3: CASSPLGRVGYGYTF. The CDR3 nucleotides are TGTGCCAGCAGCCCCTTGGGCAGGGTCGGCTATGGCTACACCTTC.

The V and J genes are TRBV7-9 and TRBJ2-2; tentative D call: TRBD2 (6 bases). CDR3 length: 16 amino acids. Germline CDR1 reads SEHNR; CDR2 reads FQNEAQ (reference sequence). Between the trimmed V and J ends, which lost 7 bases and 4 bases, there was a span of 19 bases. The CDR3 region is CASITAGTWGTGELFF. The DNA for the CDR3 is TGTGCCAGCATCACCGCCGGGACTTGGGGCACCGGGGAGCTGTTTTTT.

This clone was picked up one time. The chain couples TRBV5-1 to TRBJ2-1; 9 bases map to TRBD1. V shed 4 bases and J 8 bases; nucleotides not matched to a gene: 10. Germline V gene data show CDR1 as SGHRS and CDR2 as YFSETQ. The CDR3 is 15 residues long. CDR3 in amino acids: CASSLRRTGVDEQFF. In DNA, the CDR3 is TGCGCCAGCAGCCTCAGGAGGACAGGGGTTGATGAGCAGTTCTTC.

The chain employs TRBV7-3 and TRBJ2-1, with 14 positions matching TRBD2. Germline V gene lookup returns CDR1 SGHTA and CDR2 FQGTGA. The CDR3 contains 18 residues. Trimming at V came to 5 bases and at J to 7 bases, leaving 13 bases not matched to a gene. The CDR3 bases are TGTGCCAGCAGCCCCCGTGGCGGGACTAGCGGGAGTTGGAATGAGCAGTTCTTC. Amino acid sequence: CASSPRGGTSGSWNEQFF.

The V call is TRBV27, the J call TRBJ2-7, with 12 positions matching TRBD2. Germline-derived CDR1 and CDR2 are MNHEY and SMNVEV (reference sequence). The CDR3 loop spans 16 amino acids. Trimming removed 5 bases from V and 2 bases from J; junction bases left unmatched: 7. The CDR3 DNA is TGTGCCAGCAGTCCTCGACTAGCGGGAGATGCCTACGAGCAGTACTTC. This gives the protein CASSPRLAGDAYEQYF.

The chain employs TRBV25-1 and TRBJ1-1; D possibly corresponds to TRBD1 (6 bases). This CDR3 is built from 13 residues. V was clipped by 3 bases and J by 4 bases, with 9 bases between them. Germline CDR1 is MGHDK and CDR2 is SYGVNS. CDR3 in DNA: TGTGCCAGCAGTGACGGGGGCCTCACTGAAGCTTTCTTT. Protein sequence: CASSDGGLTEAFF.

With respect to this clone: A much larger clonotype is one base distant, so this may be a read error. The chain links TRBV11-1 to TRBJ1-2; D call uncertain. The germline gives CDR1 SGHAT, CDR2 FQDESV (reference sequence). CDR3 length equals 14 residues. The CDR3 reads CASSLASSNYGHTF. CDR3 DNA: TGTGCCAGCAGCTTAGCAAGCTCTAACTATGGCCACACCTTC. Supplemented by reference TRBV11-1 and TRBJ1-2, the full variable domain reads EAEVAQSPRYKITEKSQAVAFWCDPISGHATLYWYRQILGQGPELLVQFQDESVVDDSQLPKDRFSAERLKGVDSTLKIQPAELGDSAMYLCASSLASSNYGHTFGSGTRLTVV.

This clone appeared a few times. This chain joins TRBV11-2 and TRBJ1-5; D ambiguous. The germline V and J ends were trimmed by 5 bases and 4 bases, with 12 bases remaining between them. The CDR3 loop spans 14 amino acids. Per germline, CDR1 SGHAT and CDR2 FQNNGV. DNA of the CDR3: TGTGCCAGCAGCGAACGGGCGGGGAATCAGCCCCAGCATTTT. The encoded protein is CASSERAGNQPQHF. The full variable domain, completed using reference TRBV11-2 and TRBJ1-5, is EAGVAQSPRYKIIEKRQSVAFWCNPISGHATLYWYQQILGQGPKLLIQFQNNGVVDDSQLPKDRFSAERLKGVDSTLKIQPAKLEDSAVYLCASSERAGNQPQHFGDGTRLSIL.

This rearrangement joins TRBV28 to TRBJ1-5; D is ambiguous. This CDR3 is built from 14 residues. Germline values: CDR1 MDHEN, CDR2 SYDVKM. Trimming stripped 3 bases from V and 5 bases from J, with 11 bases between. CDR3: CASSFFRNHQPQHF. CDR3 in DNA: TGTGCCAGCAGTTTCTTTCGGAATCATCAGCCCCAGCATTTT. The whole variable domain, filled in from reference TRBV28 and TRBJ1-5, reads DVKVTQSSRYLVKRTGEKVFLECVQDMDHENMFWYRQDPGLGLRLIYFSYDVKMKEKGDIPEGYSVSREKKERFSLILESASTNQTSMYLCASSFFRNHQPQHFGDGTRLSIL.

The chain uses TRBV2 and TRBJ1-5, with 9 positions matching TRBD1. This CDR3 region has 16 residues. J lost 2 bases, V lost 6 bases, and 8 bases had no gene match. Germline-derived CDR1 and CDR2 are SNHLY and FYNNEI. CDR3 amino acids: CASSQDRGEGNQPQHF. For the CDR3, the DNA is TGTGCCAGCAGCCAGGACAGGGGAGAGGGCAATCAGCCCCAGCATTTT.

This chain links TRBV29-1 with TRBJ2-5, with a weak D call TRBD2 (5 bases). The CDR3 covers 13 residues. Deletions cut 4 bases from V and 4 bases from J, with 13 bases between. Germline assignment: CDR1 SQVTM and CDR2 ANQGSEA. Written as DNA, the CDR3 is TGCAGCGTTGCCGAGGGAGATGGAGAGACCCAGTACTTC. Translation gives CSVAEGDGETQYF.

The rearrangement uses TRBV4-1 and TRBJ2-7, with 9 bases fitting TRBD2. Per the germline V gene, CDR1 is MGHRA and CDR2 is YSYEKL. The V gene end was trimmed by 0 bases and the J gene end by 2 bases; junction bases not matched to a gene: 11. The CDR3 is 18 residues long. In DNA, the CDR3 is TGCGCCAGCAGCCAAGATCTGGCGGGAGGGCCCGTCGCCTACGAGCAGTACTTC. Protein sequence: CASSQDLAGGPVAYEQYF.

This clone was seen a few times. CDR3 sequence reads: CATSREWTGSSTNEKLFF. The CDR3 DNA follows: TGTGCCACCAGCAGAGAATGGACAGGGAGCTCTACTAATGAAAAACTGTTTTTT. The chain employs TRBV15 and TRBJ1-4, with TRBD1 matching over 8 bases. The ends lost 0 bases at V and 2 bases at J; junction bases unmatched: 8. The CDR3 has 18 residues. The germline CDR1 and CDR2 sequences are LNHNV and YYDKDF (reference sequence).

The chain links TRBV4-2 to TRBJ1-1; weak D call: TRBD1 (5 bases). V was cut by 1 base and J by 11 bases, with 17 bases left in between. This CDR3 has 14 amino acids. Germline values: CDR1 LGHNA, CDR2 YNFKEQ. CDR3 protein: CASSQAGGTVDAFF. The CDR3 DNA follows: TGTGCCAGCAGCCAAGCTGGGGGAACAGTCGACGCTTTCTTT.

The rearrangement uses TRBV6-5 and TRBJ1-2, with TRBD1 matching 9 bases. CDR3 length: 13 residues. Germline trimming cut 6 bases from V and 7 bases from J; bases unmatched to any gene: 6. The germline V gene encodes CDR1 MNHEY and CDR2 SVGAGI. In DNA form, the CDR3 reads TGTGCCAGCAGCCCACAGGGGGCAGGTGGCTACACCTTC. Protein product: CASSPQGAGGYTF.

The chain carries TRBV18 and TRBJ2-3; 8 nucleotides line up with TRBD2. The ends lost 1 base at V and 1 base at J; junction bases unmatched: 1. This CDR3 region has 15 residues. Germline V gives CDR1 KGHSH, CDR2 LQKENI. CDR3 amino acids: CASSPLTSGTDTQYF. CDR3 nucleotide sequence: TGTGCCAGCTCACCACTGACTAGCGGCACAGATACGCAGTATTTT.

V gene TRBV12-5 combines with J gene TRBJ1-2; 7 bases match TRBD1. V shed 2 bases, J shed 8 bases, and the junction held 8 bases outside the gene matches. Germline values: CDR1 LGHNT, CDR2 FRNRAP. This CDR3 has 14 amino acids. The chain's CDR3 is CASGLSGQGGGYTF. CDR3 DNA sequence: TGTGCTAGTGGTTTGTCTGGCCAGGGGGGCGGCTACACCTTC.

This rearrangement joins TRBV28 to TRBJ1-2; D is uncertain. Trimming pared 6 bases from V and 8 bases from J, leaving 16 bases between. CDR3 length equals 13 residues. The germline CDR1 and CDR2 sequences are MDHEN and SYDVKM. The DNA for the CDR3 is TGTGCCAGCAGCCCTCCGGGGTTGGGGGGCTACACCTTC. Its translation is CASSPPGLGGYTF.